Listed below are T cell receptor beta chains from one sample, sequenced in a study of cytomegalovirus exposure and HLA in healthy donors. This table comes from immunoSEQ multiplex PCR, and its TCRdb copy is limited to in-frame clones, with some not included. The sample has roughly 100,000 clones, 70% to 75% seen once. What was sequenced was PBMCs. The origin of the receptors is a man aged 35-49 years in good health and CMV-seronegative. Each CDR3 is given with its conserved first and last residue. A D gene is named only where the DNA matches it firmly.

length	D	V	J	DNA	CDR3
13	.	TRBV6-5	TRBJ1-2	TGTGCCAGCAAATTCGAGAGGACAACCGGCTACACCTTC	CASKFERTTGYTF
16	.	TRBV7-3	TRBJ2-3	TGTGCCAGCAGCCCCTGGGTAGGAGTTGGCACAGATACGCAGTATTTT	CASSPWVGVGTDTQYF
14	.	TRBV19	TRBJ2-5	TGTGCCAGTAGTATGTGGGGGGAACAAGAGACCCAGTACTTC	CASSMWGEQETQYF
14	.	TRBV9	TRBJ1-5	TGTGCCAGCAGCGTAGGTAATAGCAATCAGCCCCAGCATTTT	CASSVGNSNQPQHF
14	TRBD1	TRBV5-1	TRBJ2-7	TGCGCCAGCAGCACGGACGGACAGGGCTACGAGCAGTACTTC	CASSTDGQGYEQYF
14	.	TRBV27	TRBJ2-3	TGTGCCAGCAAGGATCTGGAGACCACAGATACGCAGTATTTT	CASKDLETTDTQYF
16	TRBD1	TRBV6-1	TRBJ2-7	TGTGCCAGCAGTGAAGGGGTAGACAGGGGGCGAGGCGAGCAGTACTTC	CASSEGVDRGRGEQYF
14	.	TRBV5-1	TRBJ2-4	TGCGCCAGCAGCTCAGTAGGACAGAAAAACATTCAGTACTTC	CASSSVGQKNIQYF
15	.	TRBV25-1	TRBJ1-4	TGTGCCAGCAGTGAAGCCGCAGGGGCTAATGAAAAACTGTTTTTT	CASSEAAGANEKLFF
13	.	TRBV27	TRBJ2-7	TGTGCCAGCAGTTTAGCGGGCACCTACGAGCAGTACTTC	CASSLAGTYEQYF
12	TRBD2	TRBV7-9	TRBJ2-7	TGTGCCAGCAGCTTAGTGCGGGGGGAGCAGTACTTC	CASSLVRGEQYF
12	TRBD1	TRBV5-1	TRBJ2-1	TGCGCCAGCAGCACGGGACAGGATGAGCAGTTCTTC	CASSTGQDEQFF
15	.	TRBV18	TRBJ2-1	TGTGCCAGCTCACCACTCCAGGGTTGGGGCAATGAGCAGTTCTTC	CASSPLQGWGNEQFF
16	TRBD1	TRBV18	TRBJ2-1	TGTGCCAGCTCACCAAAGGGACAGGGGTCCTACAATGAGCAGTTCTTC	CASSPKGQGSYNEQFF
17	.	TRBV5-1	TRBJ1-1	TGCGCCAGCAGCCAAGAGGGGGAAATCCCGTTGAACACTGAAGCTTTCTTT	CASSQEGEIPLNTEAFF
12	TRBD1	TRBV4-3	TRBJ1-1	TGCGCCAGCAGGGGGACAGGCACTGAAGCTTTCTTT	CASRGTGTEAFF